Presented here are 2 T cell receptor beta chains from one specimen sequenced in a study of blood T cells in healthy people across ages. A J-beta primer mix and a sample-barcoded 5' primer were used in a second PCR of roughly 6 to 12 cycles. TCRdb re-called the 5' RACE reads through MiXCR, storing one row per CDR3 protein. Altogether roughly 1.5 million distinct CDR3 sequences are present, around 40% being singletons, with the ten largest covering over 3.5%. The source material was blood. The receptor source for this set is a young woman in good health.

The J gene is TRBJ2-1, the V gene TRBV20-1; TRBD2 might be the D (6 bases). CDR1 DFQATT and CDR2 SNEGSKA come from the germline V gene (reference sequence). The CDR3 runs 14 residues. The V and J ends lost 0 bases and 3 bases respectively, with 9 bases between them. The CDR3 DNA follows: TGCAGTGCTAGAGAATGGGGACTCTACAATGAGCAGTTCTTC. Protein product: CSAREWGLYNEQFF.

V gene TRBV12-5 combines with J gene TRBJ1-1, with 7 bases aligning to TRBD1. CDR3 length equals 16 residues. CDR1 and CDR2 (germline): LGHNT, FRNRAP. Germline trimming cut 4 bases from V and 3 bases from J; bases unmatched to any gene: 11. The CDR3 nucleotides are TGTGCTAGTGGTTCCCCCTCGGGCAGGGGGGACACTGAAGCTTTCTTT. Its protein product is CASGSPSGRGDTEAFF.